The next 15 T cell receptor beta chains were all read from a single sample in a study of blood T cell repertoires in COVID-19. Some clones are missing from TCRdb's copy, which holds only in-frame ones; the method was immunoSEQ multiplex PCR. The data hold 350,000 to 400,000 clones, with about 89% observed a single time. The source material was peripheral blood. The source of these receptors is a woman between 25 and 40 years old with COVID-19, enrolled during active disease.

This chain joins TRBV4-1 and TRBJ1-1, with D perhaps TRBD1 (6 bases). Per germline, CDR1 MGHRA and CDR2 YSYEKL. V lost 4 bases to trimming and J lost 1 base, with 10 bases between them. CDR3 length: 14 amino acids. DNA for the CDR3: TGCGCCAGCAGCCCTGGACAGACGAACACTGAAGCTTTCTTT. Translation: CASSPGQTNTEAFF.

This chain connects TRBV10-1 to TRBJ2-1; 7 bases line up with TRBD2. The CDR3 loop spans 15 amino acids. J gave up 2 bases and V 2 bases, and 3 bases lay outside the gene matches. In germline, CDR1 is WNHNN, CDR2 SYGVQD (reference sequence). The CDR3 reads CASSEGGGAYNEQFF. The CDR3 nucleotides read TGCGCCAGCAGTGAGGGTGGGGGGGCCTACAATGAGCAGTTCTTC.

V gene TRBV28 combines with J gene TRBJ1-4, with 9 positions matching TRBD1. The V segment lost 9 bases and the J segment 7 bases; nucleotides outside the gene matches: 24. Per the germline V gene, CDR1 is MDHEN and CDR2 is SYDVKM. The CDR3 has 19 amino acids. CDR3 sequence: CASVAGGQGIRYPGEKLFF. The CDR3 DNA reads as TGTGCCAGTGTAGCAGGAGGACAGGGGATAAGGTACCCGGGTGAAAAACTGTTTTTT.

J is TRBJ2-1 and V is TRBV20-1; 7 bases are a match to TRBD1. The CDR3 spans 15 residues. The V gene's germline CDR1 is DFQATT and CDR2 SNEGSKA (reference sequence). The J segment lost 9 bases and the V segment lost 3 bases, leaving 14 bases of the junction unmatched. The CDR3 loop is CSASFPGQAVVEQFF. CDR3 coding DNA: TGCAGTGCTAGTTTTCCCGGACAGGCCGTCGTTGAGCAGTTCTTC.

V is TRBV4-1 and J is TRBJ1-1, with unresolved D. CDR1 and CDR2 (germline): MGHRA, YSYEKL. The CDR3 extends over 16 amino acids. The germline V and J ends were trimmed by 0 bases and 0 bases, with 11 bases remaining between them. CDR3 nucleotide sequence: TGCGCCAGCAGCCAAGAATTAGCAGTCATGAACACTGAAGCTTTCTTT. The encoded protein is CASSQELAVMNTEAFF.

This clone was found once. The CDR3 is CASSYSQGGSTDTQYF. CDR3 in DNA: TGTGCCAGCAGTTACTCTCAGGGGGGCAGCACAGATACGCAGTATTTT. V is TRBV6-5 and J is TRBJ2-3, with D maybe TRBD1 (7 bases). In germline, CDR1 is MNHEY, CDR2 SVGAGI. The CDR3 covers 16 residues. V dropped 0 bases and J dropped 0 bases, with 10 bases sitting between them.

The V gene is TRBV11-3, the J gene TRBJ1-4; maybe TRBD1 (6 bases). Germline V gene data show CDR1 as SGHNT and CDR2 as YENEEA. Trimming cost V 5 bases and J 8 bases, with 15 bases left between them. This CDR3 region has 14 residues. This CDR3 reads CASSRRDTVEKLFF. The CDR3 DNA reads TGTGCCAGCAGCCGCCGGGACACGGTAGAAAAACTGTTTTTT.

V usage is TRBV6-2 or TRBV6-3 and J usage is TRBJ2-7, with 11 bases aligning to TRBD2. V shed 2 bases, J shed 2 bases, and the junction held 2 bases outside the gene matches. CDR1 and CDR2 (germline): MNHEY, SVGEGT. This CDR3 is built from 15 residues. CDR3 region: CASSYQLAGAYEQYV. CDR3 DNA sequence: TGTGCCAGCAGTTACCAACTAGCGGGGGCCTACGAGCAGTACGTC.

This CDR3 is CASSPGDRALSGNTIYF. The CDR3 coding sequence is TGTGCCAGCTCACCTGGGGACAGGGCACTCTCTGGAAACACCATATATTTT. V usage is TRBV18 and J usage is TRBJ1-3, with 9 positions matching TRBD1. Per germline, CDR1 KGHSH and CDR2 LQKENI. The V and J ends lost 3 bases and 0 bases, in that order; junction bases with no gene match: 6. The CDR3 extends over 17 amino acids.

The CDR3 coding sequence is TGCGCCAGCAGCCCGATAACCGGGACAGGGTACGAGCAGTACTTC. This codes for CASSPITGTGYEQYF. The chain carries TRBV5-1 and TRBJ2-7; 9 positions agree with TRBD1. CDR1 and CDR2 from the germline V gene are SGHRS and YFSETQ. V trimming: 4 bases; J trimming: 4 bases; junction bases outside the gene matches: 9. CDR3 length: 15 amino acids.

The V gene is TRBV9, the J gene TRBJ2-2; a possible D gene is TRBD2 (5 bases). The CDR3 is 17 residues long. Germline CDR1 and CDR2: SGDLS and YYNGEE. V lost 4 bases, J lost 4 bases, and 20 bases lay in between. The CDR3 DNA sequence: TGTGCCAGCAGCATTCTGTCCGGAGGAGTGAGCACCGGGGAGCTGTTTTTT. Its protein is CASSILSGGVSTGELFF.

CDR3 residues: CASSQGEDSRDSYNEQFF. The CDR3, as DNA: TGCGCCAGCAGCCAAGGCGAAGATAGCCGAGACTCCTACAATGAGCAGTTCTTC. This rearrangement joins TRBV4-1 to TRBJ2-1; D is unresolved. CDR1 and CDR2 (germline): MGHRA, YSYEKL. CDR3 length equals 18 residues. Trimming took off 1 base at V and 0 bases at J, with 16 bases between the two ends.

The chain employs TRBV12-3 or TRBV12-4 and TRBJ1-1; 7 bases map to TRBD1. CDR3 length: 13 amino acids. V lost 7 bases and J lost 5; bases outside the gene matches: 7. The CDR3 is CASTKYRGTEAFF. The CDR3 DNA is TGTGCCAGCACCAAATACAGGGGTACTGAAGCTTTCTTT.

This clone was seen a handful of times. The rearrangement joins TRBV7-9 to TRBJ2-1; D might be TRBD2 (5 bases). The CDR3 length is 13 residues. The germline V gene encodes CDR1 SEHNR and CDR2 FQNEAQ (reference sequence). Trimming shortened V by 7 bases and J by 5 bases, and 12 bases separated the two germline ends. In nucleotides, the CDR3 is TGTGCCAGCACCCAGCTGGGAGACAATGAGCAGTTCTTC. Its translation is CASTQLGDNEQFF.

CDR3 region: CASSQEGGPGGFVYNEQFF. The DNA of the CDR3 is TGCGCCAGCAGCCAAGAGGGAGGTCCCGGGGGGTTCGTATACAATGAGCAGTTCTTC. The rearrangement links TRBV4-3 to TRBJ2-1; 7 nucleotides line up with TRBD2. Germline V lookup: CDR1 LGHNA, CDR2 YSLEER. The CDR3 extends over 19 amino acids. V trimming: 0 bases; J trimming: 4 bases; junction bases outside the gene matches: 15.